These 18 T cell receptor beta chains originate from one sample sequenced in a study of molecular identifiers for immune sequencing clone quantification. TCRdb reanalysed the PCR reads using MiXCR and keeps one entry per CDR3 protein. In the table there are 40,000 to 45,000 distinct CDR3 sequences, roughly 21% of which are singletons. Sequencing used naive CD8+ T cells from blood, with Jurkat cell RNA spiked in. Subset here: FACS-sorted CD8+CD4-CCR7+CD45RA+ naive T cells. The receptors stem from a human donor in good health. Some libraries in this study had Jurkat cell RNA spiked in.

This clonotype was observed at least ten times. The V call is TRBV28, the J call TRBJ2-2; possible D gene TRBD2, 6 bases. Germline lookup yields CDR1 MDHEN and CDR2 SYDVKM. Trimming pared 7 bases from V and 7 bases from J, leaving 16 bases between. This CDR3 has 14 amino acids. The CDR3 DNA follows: TGTGCCAGCATCCACCGCGGGGCGGGCGGGGAGCTGTTTTTT. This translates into CASIHRGAGGELFF.

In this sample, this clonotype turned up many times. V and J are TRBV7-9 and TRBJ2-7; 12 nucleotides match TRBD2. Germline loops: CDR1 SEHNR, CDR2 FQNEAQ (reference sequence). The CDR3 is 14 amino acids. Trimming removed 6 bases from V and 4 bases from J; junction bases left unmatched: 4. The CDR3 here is CASSSSGRGYEQYF. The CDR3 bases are TGTGCCAGCAGTTCTAGCGGGAGGGGGTACGAGCAGTACTTC.

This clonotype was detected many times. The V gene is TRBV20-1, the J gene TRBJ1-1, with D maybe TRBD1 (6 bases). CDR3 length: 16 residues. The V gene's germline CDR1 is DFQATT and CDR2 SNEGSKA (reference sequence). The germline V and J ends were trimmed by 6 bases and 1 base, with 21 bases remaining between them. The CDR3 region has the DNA TGCAGTGCCCTCCCGGGCCCCGGACAGCCGAACACTGAAGCTTTCTTT. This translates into CSALPGPGQPNTEAFF.

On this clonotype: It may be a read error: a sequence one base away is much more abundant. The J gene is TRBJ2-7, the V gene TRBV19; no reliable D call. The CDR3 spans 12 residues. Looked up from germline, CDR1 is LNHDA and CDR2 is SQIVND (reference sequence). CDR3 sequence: CTSSSRPHEQYF. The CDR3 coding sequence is TGTACCAGTAGTTCTAGGCCCCACGAGCAGTACTTC.

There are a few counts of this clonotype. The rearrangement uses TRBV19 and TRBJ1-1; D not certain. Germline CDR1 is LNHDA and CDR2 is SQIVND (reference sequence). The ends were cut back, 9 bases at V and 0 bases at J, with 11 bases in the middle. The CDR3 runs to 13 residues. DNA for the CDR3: TGTGCCAGCAGACCTTCCATGAACACTGAAGCTTTCTTT. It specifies CASRPSMNTEAFF.

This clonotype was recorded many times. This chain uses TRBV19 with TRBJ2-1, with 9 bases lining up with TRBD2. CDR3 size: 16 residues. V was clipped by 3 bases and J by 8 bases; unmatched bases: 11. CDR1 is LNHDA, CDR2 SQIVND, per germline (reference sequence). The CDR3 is CASSIGVAGVSDEQFF. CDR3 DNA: TGTGCCAGTAGTATCGGAGTAGCGGGAGTTTCGGATGAGCAGTTCTTC.

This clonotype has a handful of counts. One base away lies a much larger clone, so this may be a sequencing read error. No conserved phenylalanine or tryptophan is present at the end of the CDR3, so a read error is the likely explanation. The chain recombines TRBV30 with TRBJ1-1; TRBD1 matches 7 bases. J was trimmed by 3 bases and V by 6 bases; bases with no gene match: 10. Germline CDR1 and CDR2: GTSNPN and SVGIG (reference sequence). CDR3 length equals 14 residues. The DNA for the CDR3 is TGTGCCTGCCCCCTGGGGACAGATTACACTGAAGCTTTCTCT. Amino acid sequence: CACPLGTDYTEAFS.

The CDR3 DNA sequence: TGCGCCAGCAGCCCTTACACGGGGGAGGACATTCAGTACTTC. Its protein product is CASSPYTGEDIQYF. The genes are TRBV4-1 and TRBJ2-4, with D perhaps matching TRBD2 (6 bases). The length of the CDR3 is 14 residues. Germline V CDR1 and CDR2: MGHRA, YSYEKL. V was clipped by 4 bases and J by 8 bases, with 15 bases between them.

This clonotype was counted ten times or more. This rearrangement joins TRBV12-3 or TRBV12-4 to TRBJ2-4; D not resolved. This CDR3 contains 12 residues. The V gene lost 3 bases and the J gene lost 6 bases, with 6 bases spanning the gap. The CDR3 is CASSFEGNIQYF. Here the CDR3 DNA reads TGTGCCAGCAGTTTTGAAGGAAACATTCAGTACTTC.

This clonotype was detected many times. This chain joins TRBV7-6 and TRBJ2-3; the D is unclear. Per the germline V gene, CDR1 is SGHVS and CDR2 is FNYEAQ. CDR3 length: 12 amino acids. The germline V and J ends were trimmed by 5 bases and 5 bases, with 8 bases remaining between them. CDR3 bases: TGTGCCAGCAGCCAACTTGAAGATACGCAGTATTTT. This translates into CASSQLEDTQYF.

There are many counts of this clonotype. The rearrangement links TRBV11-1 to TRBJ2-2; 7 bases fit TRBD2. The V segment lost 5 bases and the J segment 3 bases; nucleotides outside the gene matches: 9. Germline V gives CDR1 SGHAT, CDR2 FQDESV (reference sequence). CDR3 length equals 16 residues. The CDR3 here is CASSPRGGRDTGELFF. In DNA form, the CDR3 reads TGTGCCAGCAGCCCGAGGGGCGGGAGAGACACCGGGGAGCTGTTTTTT.

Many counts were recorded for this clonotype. In DNA, the CDR3 is TGCGCCAGCAGCTACTACCCCCGACTAGAGGATGAGCAGTTCTTC. Translation: CASSYYPRLEDEQFF. This chain connects TRBV5-1 to TRBJ2-1; D is possibly TRBD2 (6 bases). The CDR3 runs to 15 residues. Trimming stripped 3 bases from V and 8 bases from J, with 18 bases between. Germline CDR1 and CDR2: SGHRS and YFSETQ.

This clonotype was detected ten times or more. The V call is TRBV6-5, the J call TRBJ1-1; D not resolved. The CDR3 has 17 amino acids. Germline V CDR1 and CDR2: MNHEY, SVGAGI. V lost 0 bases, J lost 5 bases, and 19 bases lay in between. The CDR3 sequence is CASSYSWEGPRETEAFF. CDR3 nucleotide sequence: TGTGCCAGCAGTTACTCGTGGGAAGGCCCACGAGAGACTGAAGCTTTCTTT.

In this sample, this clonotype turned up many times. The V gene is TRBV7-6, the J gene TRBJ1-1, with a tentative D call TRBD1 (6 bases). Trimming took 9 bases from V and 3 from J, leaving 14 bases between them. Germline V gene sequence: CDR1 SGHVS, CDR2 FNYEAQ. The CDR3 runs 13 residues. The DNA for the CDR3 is TGTGCCAGTAAGGGGGGGATGGACACTGAAGCTTTCTTT. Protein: CASKGGMDTEAFF.

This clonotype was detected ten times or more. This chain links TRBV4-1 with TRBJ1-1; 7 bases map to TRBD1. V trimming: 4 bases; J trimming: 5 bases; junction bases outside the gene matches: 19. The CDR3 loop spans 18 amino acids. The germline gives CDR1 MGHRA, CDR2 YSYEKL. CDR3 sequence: CASSLFSGTDTLSTEAFF. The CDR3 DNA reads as TGCGCCAGCAGCCTATTCTCCGGGACAGATACCTTGAGTACTGAAGCTTTCTTT.

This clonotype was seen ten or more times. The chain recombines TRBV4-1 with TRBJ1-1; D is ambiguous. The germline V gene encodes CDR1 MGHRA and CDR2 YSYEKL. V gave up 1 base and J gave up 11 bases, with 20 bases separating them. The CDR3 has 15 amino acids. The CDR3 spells CASSQGLNSVRGAFF. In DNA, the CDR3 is TGCGCCAGCAGCCAAGGACTCAATTCCGTGCGAGGGGCTTTCTTT.

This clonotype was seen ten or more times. CDR3 nucleotides: TGTGCCAGCAGCCATAGCGGGGCAGCAGATACGCAGTATTTT. Translation: CASSHSGAADTQYF. This chain links TRBV13 with TRBJ2-3; 8 nucleotides line up with TRBD2. There are 14 residues in the CDR3. Germline V gene data show CDR1 as PRHDT and CDR2 as FYEKMQ (reference sequence). V trimming: 5 bases; J trimming: 4 bases; junction bases outside the gene matches: 5.

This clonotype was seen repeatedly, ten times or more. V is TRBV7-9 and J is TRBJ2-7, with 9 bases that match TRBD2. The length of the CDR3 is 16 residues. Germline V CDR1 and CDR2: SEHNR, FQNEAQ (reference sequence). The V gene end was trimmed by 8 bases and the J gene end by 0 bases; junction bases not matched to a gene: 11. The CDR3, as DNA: TGTGCCAGCGTGGAGCGGGAGGCCGAAATCTCCTACGAGCAGTACTTC. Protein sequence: CASVEREAEISYEQYF.